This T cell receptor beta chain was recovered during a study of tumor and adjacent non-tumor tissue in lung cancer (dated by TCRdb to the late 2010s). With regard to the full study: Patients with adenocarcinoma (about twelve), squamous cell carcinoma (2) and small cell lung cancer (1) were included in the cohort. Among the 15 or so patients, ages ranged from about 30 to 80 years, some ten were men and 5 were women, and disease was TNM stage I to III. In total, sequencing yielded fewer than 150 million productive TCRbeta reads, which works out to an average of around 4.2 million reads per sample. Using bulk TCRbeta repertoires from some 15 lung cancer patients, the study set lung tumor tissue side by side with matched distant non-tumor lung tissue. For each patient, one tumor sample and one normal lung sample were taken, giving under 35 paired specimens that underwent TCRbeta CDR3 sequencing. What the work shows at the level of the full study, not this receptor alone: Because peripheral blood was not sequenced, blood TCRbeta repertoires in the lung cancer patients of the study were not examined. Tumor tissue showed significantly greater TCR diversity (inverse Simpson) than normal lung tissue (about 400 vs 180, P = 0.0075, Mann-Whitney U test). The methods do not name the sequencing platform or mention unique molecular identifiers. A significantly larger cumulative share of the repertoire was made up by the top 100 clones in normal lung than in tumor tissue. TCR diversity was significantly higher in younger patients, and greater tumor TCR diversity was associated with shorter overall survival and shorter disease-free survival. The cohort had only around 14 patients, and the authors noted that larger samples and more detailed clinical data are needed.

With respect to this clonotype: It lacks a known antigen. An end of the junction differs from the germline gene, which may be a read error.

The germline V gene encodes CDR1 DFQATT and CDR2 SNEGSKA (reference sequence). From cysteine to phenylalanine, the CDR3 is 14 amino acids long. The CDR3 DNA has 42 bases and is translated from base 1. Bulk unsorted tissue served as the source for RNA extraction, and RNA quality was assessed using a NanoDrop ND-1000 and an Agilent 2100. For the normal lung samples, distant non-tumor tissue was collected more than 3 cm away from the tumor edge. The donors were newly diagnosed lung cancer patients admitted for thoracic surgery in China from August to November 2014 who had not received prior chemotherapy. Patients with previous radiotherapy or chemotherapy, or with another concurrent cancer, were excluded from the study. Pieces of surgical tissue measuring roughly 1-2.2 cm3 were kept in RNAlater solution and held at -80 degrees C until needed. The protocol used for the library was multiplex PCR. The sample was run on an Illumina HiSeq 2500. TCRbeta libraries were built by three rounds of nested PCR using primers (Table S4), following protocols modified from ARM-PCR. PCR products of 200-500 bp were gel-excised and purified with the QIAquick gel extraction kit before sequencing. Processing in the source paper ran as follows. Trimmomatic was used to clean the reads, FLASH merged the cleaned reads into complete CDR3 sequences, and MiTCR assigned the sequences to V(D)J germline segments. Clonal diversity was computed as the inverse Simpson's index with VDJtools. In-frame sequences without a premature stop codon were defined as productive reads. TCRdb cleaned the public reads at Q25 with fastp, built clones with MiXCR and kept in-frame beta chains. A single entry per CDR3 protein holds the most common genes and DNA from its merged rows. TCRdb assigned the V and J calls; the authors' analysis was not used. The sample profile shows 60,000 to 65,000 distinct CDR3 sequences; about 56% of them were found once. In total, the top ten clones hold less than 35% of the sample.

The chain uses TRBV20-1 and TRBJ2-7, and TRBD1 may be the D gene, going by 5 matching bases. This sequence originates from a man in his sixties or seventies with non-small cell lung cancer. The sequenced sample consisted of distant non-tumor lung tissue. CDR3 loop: CSAPSQGYSYERYF. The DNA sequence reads TGTAGTGCCCCGTCGCAGGGATATTCCTACGAGCGGTACTTC.